The source of this T cell receptor (beta chain) is a study of control samples from healthy donors and cancer patients. This clone has only a few counts. Repertoires were generated with immunoSEQ multiplex PCR, while TCRdb's copy carries only in-frame clones and drops some. The profile shows under 150,000 clones, about nine tenths of them singletons. This CDR3 has 14 amino acids. Between the trimmed V and J ends, which lost 6 bases and 3 bases, there was a span of 14 bases. Germline V CDR1 and CDR2: MNHEY, SVGAGI. The chain combines TRBV6-5 with TRBJ1-2, with a possible D match to TRBD1 (6 bases). This receptor was obtained from a woman in her twenties or thirties in good health. The sequenced material came from blood. CDR3 protein: CASRLQGSDYGYTF. The CDR3 nucleotides are TGTGCCAGCAGACTACAGGGTTCAGACTATGGCTACACCTTC.